The rows below give T cell receptor beta chains drawn from one sample of a study of blood T cell repertoires in COVID-19. Sequenced by immunoSEQ multiplex PCR; TCRdb stores in-frame clones only, minus some. The table lists roughly 330,000 clones, 88% of them singletons, with under 6% in the top ten. The sequenced material came from PBMCs or T cells enriched from blood (not recorded which). The receptors shown here come from a man aged 25-40 years who had recovered from COVID-19. Both conserved end residues are part of each CDR3. D genes are given only for firm matches.

V gene: TRBV5-1; J gene: TRBJ1-2; D gene: TRBD1; CDR3 protein: CASARTGDNYGYTF
V gene: TRBV19; J gene: TRBJ1-5; D gene: NA; CDR3 protein: CASSDSSLGNQPQHF
V gene: TRBV18; J gene: TRBJ2-3; D gene: NA; CDR3 protein: CASSPYGGTDTQYF
V gene: TRBV7-2; J gene: TRBJ1-2; D gene: NA; CDR3 protein: CASSLEGRDYGYTF
V gene: TRBV5-1; J gene: TRBJ2-7; D gene: TRBD1; CDR3 protein: CASSRQGTGSEQYF
V gene: TRBV21-1; J gene: TRBJ2-3; D gene: NA; CDR3 protein: CASSKVLPEQGTALCTDTQYF
V gene: TRBV28; J gene: TRBJ2-6; D gene: TRBD1; CDR3 protein: CASRTGGSGANVLTF
V gene: TRBV7-7; J gene: TRBJ1-5; D gene: NA; CDR3 protein: CASSITGHQHF
V gene: TRBV27; J gene: TRBJ2-7; D gene: TRBD2; CDR3 protein: CASSLGVAGGFNEQYF
V gene: TRBV3-1/TRBV3-2; J gene: TRBJ2-2; D gene: TRBD2; CDR3 protein: CASSQEDQRGSSNTGELFF
V gene: TRBV18; J gene: TRBJ2-1; D gene: TRBD1; CDR3 protein: CASSPTTGGEQFF
V gene: TRBV28; J gene: TRBJ1-1; D gene: NA; CDR3 protein: CASRPGGNTEAFF
V gene: TRBV30; J gene: TRBJ1-1; D gene: NA; CDR3 protein: CAWSGQSNTEAFF
V gene: TRBV9; J gene: TRBJ2-1; D gene: NA; CDR3 protein: CASSSGSEQFF
V gene: TRBV28; J gene: TRBJ2-5; D gene: TRBD1; CDR3 protein: CASSSMTGKVQETQYF
V gene: TRBV7-9; J gene: TRBJ1-2; D gene: NA; CDR3 protein: CASSRTGPDGYTF
V gene: TRBV2; J gene: TRBJ1-5; D gene: TRBD1; CDR3 protein: CASRTRTGMQPQHF
V gene: TRBV11-2; J gene: TRBJ1-2; D gene: NA; CDR3 protein: CASSPVRAGDYGYTF
V gene: TRBV5-8; J gene: TRBJ2-7; D gene: NA; CDR3 protein: CASKLWQDSSYEQYF
V gene: TRBV9; J gene: TRBJ2-1; D gene: TRBD1; CDR3 protein: CASSTRTGIYNEQFF
V gene: TRBV12-3/TRBV12-4; J gene: TRBJ1-2; D gene: NA; CDR3 protein: CASTLSTAHGYTF
V gene: TRBV3-1/TRBV3-2; J gene: TRBJ2-3; D gene: NA; CDR3 protein: CASSQIKDTQYF
V gene: TRBV11-2; J gene: TRBJ2-5; D gene: NA; CDR3 protein: CASSLRRAETQYF
V gene: TRBV7-2; J gene: TRBJ2-7; D gene: TRBD2; CDR3 protein: CASSPGLGEQYF
V gene: TRBV7-9; J gene: TRBJ2-1; D gene: NA; CDR3 protein: CASSLPVGGEQFF
V gene: TRBV10-2; J gene: TRBJ2-5; D gene: TRBD2; CDR3 protein: CASSEGLVLETQYF
V gene: TRBV10-3; J gene: TRBJ1-1; D gene: TRBD1; CDR3 protein: CAIREDRGGTEAFF
V gene: TRBV6-5; J gene: TRBJ2-1; D gene: NA; CDR3 protein: CASSYQDSNEQFF
V gene: TRBV27; J gene: TRBJ1-2; D gene: TRBD1; CDR3 protein: CASSLSETGGYGYTF
V gene: TRBV4-1; J gene: TRBJ2-4; D gene: NA; CDR3 protein: CASSQGGQLKNIQYF
V gene: TRBV3-1/TRBV3-2; J gene: TRBJ1-3; D gene: NA; CDR3 protein: CASSQDLGAVSGNTIYF
V gene: TRBV18; J gene: TRBJ1-1; D gene: TRBD1; CDR3 protein: CASSPLTGALNTEAFF
V gene: TRBV25-1; J gene: TRBJ1-2; D gene: NA; CDR3 protein: CASSDLSSPYGYTF
V gene: TRBV5-1; J gene: TRBJ2-1; D gene: TRBD1; CDR3 protein: CASSADRGGGYNEQFF
V gene: TRBV2; J gene: TRBJ2-1; D gene: NA; CDR3 protein: CASRQGHDEQFF
V gene: TRBV19; J gene: TRBJ1-2; D gene: TRBD1; CDR3 protein: CASSFRQGGGYTF
V gene: TRBV5-6; J gene: TRBJ1-1; D gene: NA; CDR3 protein: CASSLVSGWVTEAFF
V gene: TRBV5-5; J gene: TRBJ1-5; D gene: NA; CDR3 protein: CASSLEGHQNQPQHF
V gene: TRBV5-6; J gene: TRBJ1-2; D gene: NA; CDR3 protein: CASSSTQGNYGYTF
V gene: TRBV7-2; J gene: TRBJ1-5; D gene: NA; CDR3 protein: CASSLGRQENQPQHF
V gene: TRBV4-1; J gene: TRBJ2-5; D gene: NA; CDR3 protein: CASSQERGGETQYF
V gene: TRBV11-1; J gene: TRBJ1-2; D gene: NA; CDR3 protein: CASSPGGGARGYTF
V gene: TRBV18; J gene: TRBJ1-4; D gene: NA; CDR3 protein: CASSAGTREKLFF
V gene: TRBV28; J gene: TRBJ2-5; D gene: NA; CDR3 protein: CASSFRIWLANQETQYF
V gene: TRBV2; J gene: TRBJ2-7; D gene: NA; CDR3 protein: CASSEAYLHF